These T cell receptor beta chains were read from a single sample in a study of Ad26.COV2.S vaccination and SARS-CoV-2 variants. Sequencing was performed with immunoSEQ multiplex PCR; in TCRdb, only in-frame clones are kept and a portion is missing. In the table there are some 340,000 clones, roughly 84% of which are singletons. Sequencing was performed on peripheral blood, taken in a trial of Ad26.COV2.S vaccine versus placebo. These receptors originate from a person between 18 and 65 years old who received the Ad26.COV2.S COVID-19 vaccine or a placebo. CDR3s include the opening cysteine and the closing phenylalanine or tryptophan. D genes are given only for firm matches. Some rows have no size entry. The others give once, few or many, or a class for an expanded clone.

size,J,D,V,length,CDR3,DNA
NA,TRBJ2-3,TRBD2,TRBV7-9,17,CASRNSPTSGDTDTQYF,TGTGCCAGCCGGAACTCCCCGACTAGCGGGGACACAGATACGCAGTATTTT
NA,TRBJ2-1,TRBD2,TRBV29-1,13,CSVVTSVLSEQFF,TGCAGCGTTGTGACTAGCGTTCTTTCTGAGCAGTTCTTC
NA,TRBJ2-7,NA,TRBV27,16,CASSFYGPGVFYEQYF,TGTGCCAGCAGTTTTTATGGGCCAGGGGTATTCTACGAGCAGTACTTC
NA,TRBJ2-1,NA,TRBV14,13,CASSQYLYNEQFF,TGTGCCAGCAGCCAATACCTTTACAATGAGCAGTTCTTC
NA,TRBJ1-1,NA,TRBV29-1,12,CSVEFTGKEAFF,TGCAGCGTTGAGTTCACTGGCAAGGAAGCTTTCTTT
NA,TRBJ1-2,TRBD1,TRBV5-5,15,CASAPSGQSPYGYTF,TGTGCCAGCGCTCCGTCGGGACAGTCCCCCTATGGCTACACCTTC
NA,TRBJ1-6,NA,TRBV28,16,CASSQGILNSNSPLHF,TGTGCCAGCAGCCAAGGGATCCTCAACTCTAATTCACCCCTCCACTTT
NA,TRBJ2-3,NA,TRBV6-5,16,CASSSPASGHADTQYF,TGTGCCAGCAGTTCCCCCGCATCGGGCCATGCAGATACGCAGTATTTT
NA,TRBJ1-1,NA,TRBV7-2,16,CASSARGGTVNTEAFF,TGTGCCAGCAGCGCAAGGGGGGGGACGGTGAACACTGAAGCTTTCTTT
NA,TRBJ2-3,NA,TRBV5-4,15,CASSLGPESTDTQYF,TGTGCCAGCAGCTTGGGTCCGGAGAGCACAGATACGCAGTATTTT
NA,TRBJ2-1,TRBD2,TRBV7-9,14,CASSFGGSYNEQFF,TGTGCCAGCAGCTTCGGGGGGTCCTACAATGAGCAGTTCTTC
once,TRBJ2-3,TRBD2,TRBV30,15,CAWSVRAGGTDTQYF,TGTGCCTGGAGTGTACGGGCGGGGGGCACAGATACGCAGTATTTT
NA,TRBJ1-3,NA,TRBV9,17,CASSPRPGTSSGNTIYF,TGTGCCAGCAGCCCCCGACCTGGGACGTCTTCTGGAAACACCATATATTTT
NA,TRBJ1-1,NA,TRBV18,14,CASSRQAVDTEAFF,TGTGCCAGCTCACGGCAGGCGGTGGACACTGAAGCTTTCTTT
NA,TRBJ2-7,NA,TRBV30,11,CAWSTVYEQYF,TGTGCCTGGAGTACGGTGTACGAGCAGTACTTC
NA,TRBJ1-1,TRBD1,TRBV10-1,12,CASSRQGGKAFF,TGCGCCAGCAGCCGACAGGGCGGAAAAGCTTTCTTT
once,TRBJ1-4,NA,TRBV6-9,15,CASNNGYTMGEKLFF,TGTGCCAGCAACAATGGGTACACGATGGGTGAAAAACTGTTTTTT
NA,TRBJ1-1,TRBD1,TRBV4-3,15,CASSRGQGENTEAFF,TGCGCCAGCAGCCGGGGACAGGGAGAGAACACTGAAGCTTTCTTT
NA,TRBJ2-1,TRBD2,TRBV7-2,15,CASTSGGGANHEQFF,TGTGCCAGCACCTCTGGCGGGGGGGCGAATCATGAGCAGTTCTTC
NA,TRBJ1-1,NA,TRBV6-1,14,CASSELPTGTEAFF,TGTGCCAGCAGTGAACTCCCTACCGGCACTGAAGCTTTCTTT
NA,TRBJ2-2,TRBD2,TRBV7-2,15,CASSLYAGGAGELFF,TGTGCCAGCAGCTTATATGCGGGGGGCGCCGGGGAGCTGTTTTTT
NA,TRBJ1-6,NA,TRBV4-3,17,CASSQGGGEIYNSPLHF,TGCGCCAGCAGCCAAGGCGGCGGAGAAATCTATAATTCACCCCTCCACTTT
NA,TRBJ1-4,NA,TRBV19,16,CASSSPGSATNEKLFF,TGTGCCAGTAGTTCCCCGGGGAGTGCAACTAATGAAAAACTGTTTTTT
NA,TRBJ2-7,TRBD2,TRBV4-2,16,CASSQVGTSGSYEQYF,TGTGCCAGCAGCCAAGTGGGGACTAGCGGATCCTACGAGCAGTACTTC
NA,TRBJ1-5,NA,TRBV7-2,16,CASSPRRDQHYQPQHF,TGTGCCAGCAGCCCACGGAGGGATCAACACTATCAGCCCCAGCATTTT
NA,TRBJ1-1,NA,TRBV27,11,CASSLGFRAFF,TGTGCCAGCAGTTTAGGGTTTCGGGCTTTCTTT